Presented here are 18 T cell receptor beta chains from one specimen sequenced in a study of shared clonotypes between healthy human individuals. TCRdb's table, derived via immunoSEQ multiplex PCR, lists solely in-frame clones and lacks some. The sample holds 2 million or so clones, 90% to 95% seen once. The specimen sequenced was naive CD4+ T cells sorted from blood. Noted subset: CD45RA+ positively selected. Receptors were obtained from a young man in good health.

The J gene is TRBJ2-7, the V gene TRBV5-1; 8 bases fit TRBD2. The germline CDR1 and CDR2 sequences are SGHRS and YFSETQ. The CDR3 is 16 residues long. J lost 0 bases, V lost 0 bases, and 5 bases had no gene match. CDR3 residues: CASSLATGTSSYEQYF. In DNA, the CDR3 is TGCGCCAGCAGCTTGGCCACAGGGACTAGCTCCTACGAGCAGTACTTC.

The chain couples TRBV7-9 to TRBJ1-4; a possible D gene is TRBD1 (5 bases). V was shortened by 5 bases and J by 12 bases, with 13 bases between the two germline ends. Germline lookup yields CDR1 SEHNR and CDR2 FQNEAQ (reference sequence). This CDR3 contains 12 residues. This chain's CDR3 is CASSEGTAELFF. The CDR3 nucleotides read TGTGCCAGCAGCGAAGGGACCGCGGAACTGTTTTTT.

V and J are TRBV30 and TRBJ1-6; D unresolved. Germline V lookup: CDR1 GTSNPN, CDR2 SVGIG (reference sequence). This CDR3 is 15 amino acids long. V lost 5 bases and J 3 bases, leaving 14 bases between the germline ends. CDR3 protein: CAWGDHGIYNSPLHF. Here the CDR3 DNA reads TGTGCCTGGGGAGATCATGGAATCTATAATTCACCCCTCCACTTT.

The chain combines TRBV6-5 with TRBJ1-1; tentative D call: TRBD1 (5 bases). Deletions cut 6 bases from V and 7 bases from J, with 9 bases between. The CDR3 runs 11 residues. The germline gives CDR1 MNHEY, CDR2 SVGAGI. CDR3 DNA sequence: TGTGCCAGCAGATCCGACAGTGAAGCTTTCTTT. This gives the protein CASRSDSEAFF.

The CDR3 sequence: CASRGTGSTYEQYF. DNA of the CDR3: TGTGCCAGCAGGGGGACAGGGTCGACCTACGAGCAGTACTTC. The chain combines TRBV25-1 with TRBJ2-7, with 9 bases aligning to TRBD1. J was trimmed by 2 bases and V by 6 bases; bases with no gene match: 5. This CDR3 has 14 residues. Looked up from germline, CDR1 is MGHDK and CDR2 is SYGVNS.

This clone was counted a single time. The rearrangement uses TRBV18 and TRBJ1-4; D may be TRBD1 (6 bases). This CDR3 is built from 14 residues. CDR1 KGHSH and CDR2 LQKENI come from the germline V gene. V was shortened by 3 bases and J by 4 bases, with 9 bases between the two germline ends. This chain's CDR3 is CASSPDRNNEKLFF. CDR3 bases: TGTGCCAGCTCACCTGACAGGAATAATGAAAAACTGTTTTTT.

The CDR3 nucleotides are TGCGCCAGCAGCGCCTATGGACAGGGGAGGAGCGAGCAGTACTTC. Encoded protein: CASSAYGQGRSEQYF. The chain employs TRBV4-1 and TRBJ2-7; 9 positions agree with TRBD1. The CDR3 is 15 residues long. Germline V gene data show CDR1 as MGHRA and CDR2 as YSYEKL. The trim removed 5 bases at V and 6 bases at J, leaving 11 bases unmatched.

This clone was found once. This rearrangement joins TRBV27 to TRBJ1-3; weak D call: TRBD1 (6 bases). This CDR3 is 17 amino acids long. Germline V CDR1 and CDR2: MNHEY, SMNVEV (reference sequence). The V gene lost 4 bases and the J gene lost 4 bases, with 20 bases spanning the gap. The CDR3 is CASSSLTGPGVGNTIYF. The DNA for the CDR3 is TGTGCCAGCAGTTCCTTGACAGGCCCAGGGGTAGGAAACACCATATATTTT.

As for this clone: Distinct nucleotide sequences in the sample also encode this CDR3. This sequence joins TRBV30 and TRBJ2-5; weak D call: TRBD2 (5 bases). The CDR3 consists of 13 residues. The germline gives CDR1 GTSNPN, CDR2 SVGIG (reference sequence). The germline V and J ends were trimmed by 0 bases and 5 bases, with 10 bases remaining between them. CDR3 sequence: CAWSVRVGETQYF. Written as DNA, the CDR3 is TGTGCCTGGAGTGTGCGGGTTGGGGAGACCCAGTACTTC.

This chain joins TRBV6-5 and TRBJ2-7; the match to TRBD2 covers 8 bases. CDR3 size: 14 residues. The V gene end was trimmed by 6 bases and the J gene end by 3 bases; junction bases not matched to a gene: 7. From germline, CDR1 is MNHEY and CDR2 SVGAGI. The chain's CDR3 is CASRLTGGDYEQYF. The CDR3 DNA reads as TGTGCCAGCAGGTTAACCGGGGGGGACTACGAGCAGTACTTC.

V is TRBV18 and J is TRBJ1-1, with D uncertain. In germline, CDR1 is KGHSH, CDR2 LQKENI. With 3 bases removed from V and 5 bases from J, the gap between germline ends came to 10 bases. This CDR3 is 13 amino acids long. CDR3 in amino acids: CASSPVVATEAFF. The CDR3 bases are TGTGCCAGCTCACCGGTGGTGGCAACTGAAGCTTTCTTT.

The chain employs TRBV11-2 and TRBJ2-1; the match to TRBD1 covers 8 bases. This CDR3 contains 15 residues. Germline V gene sequence: CDR1 SGHAT, CDR2 FQNNGV. V shed 5 bases, J shed 0 bases, and the junction held 3 bases outside the gene matches. This CDR3 reads CASSRDRSSYNEQFF. For the CDR3, the DNA is TGTGCCAGCAGCCGGGACAGGAGCTCCTACAATGAGCAGTTCTTC.

In its sample, this clone was seen once. This rearrangement joins TRBV6-1 to TRBJ2-2, with 9 nucleotides matching TRBD2. CDR3 length: 15 residues. CDR1 and CDR2 (germline): MNHNS, SASEGT. The junction had 5 bases not matched to a gene; V was cut back by 4 bases and J by 5 bases. CDR3 bases: TGTGCCAGCAGTGTTGTGCGGGGGGGAACCGGGGAGCTGTTTTTT. Protein: CASSVVRGGTGELFF.

The chain is built from TRBV5-8 and TRBJ2-3; no reliable D call. This CDR3 comprises 16 residues. Germline CDR1 SGHTS, CDR2 YDEGEE. Trimming left V 3 bases short and J 4 bases short, with 18 bases between. This chain's CDR3 is CASSYRLSGPADTQYF. The CDR3 coding sequence is TGTGCCAGCAGCTACCGGTTATCCGGGCCCGCAGATACGCAGTATTTT.

The chain couples TRBV10-3 to TRBJ2-1; the match to TRBD2 covers 9 bases. Looked up from germline, CDR1 is ENHRY and CDR2 is SYGVKD. This CDR3 is 15 amino acids long. The V gene end was trimmed by 3 bases and the J gene end by 7 bases; junction bases not matched to a gene: 7. The CDR3 DNA follows: TGTGCCATCAGTGAAGGCGGGGGGGCAGGTAATGAGCAGTTCTTC. Residues: CAISEGGGAGNEQFF.

This chain joins TRBV10-3 and TRBJ2-3; 11 nucleotides agree with TRBD2. The CDR3 totals 15 residues. From germline, CDR1 is ENHRY and CDR2 SYGVKD. V lost 7 bases to trimming and J lost 2 bases; unmatched junction nucleotides: 5. The CDR3 reads CAITASGGNTDTQYF. CDR3 DNA sequence: TGTGCCATCACGGCTAGCGGGGGGAACACAGATACGCAGTATTTT.

The sample holds one count of this clone. The V gene is TRBV13, the J gene TRBJ2-1; maybe TRBD1 (5 bases). Trimming shortened V by 3 bases and J by 8 bases, and 20 bases separated the two germline ends. The CDR3 length is 16 residues. The germline V gene encodes CDR1 PRHDT and CDR2 FYEKMQ (reference sequence). In DNA, the CDR3 is TGTGCCAGCAGCTTTTCGGCAGGGTGGGGATACGATGAGCAGTTCTTC. As protein: CASSFSAGWGYDEQFF. Based on the CDR3 plus reference TRBV13 and TRBJ2-1, the full variable domain is AAGVIQSPRHLIKEKRETATLKCYPIPRHDTVYWYQQGPGQDPQFLISFYEKMQSDKGSIPDRFSAQQFSDYHSELNMSSLELGDSALYFCASSFSAGWGYDEQFFGPGTRLTVL.

The chain is built from TRBV29-1 and TRBJ1-4; 8 nucleotides align to TRBD1. The CDR3 sequence is 15 residues long. J lost 4 bases, V lost 6 bases, and 10 bases had no gene match. Germline V gene sequence: CDR1 SQVTM, CDR2 ANQGSEA. The DNA for the CDR3 is TGCAGCGTCTCCGGGACAGGAAATTTTAATGAAAAACTGTTTTTT. Amino acids: CSVSGTGNFNEKLFF.